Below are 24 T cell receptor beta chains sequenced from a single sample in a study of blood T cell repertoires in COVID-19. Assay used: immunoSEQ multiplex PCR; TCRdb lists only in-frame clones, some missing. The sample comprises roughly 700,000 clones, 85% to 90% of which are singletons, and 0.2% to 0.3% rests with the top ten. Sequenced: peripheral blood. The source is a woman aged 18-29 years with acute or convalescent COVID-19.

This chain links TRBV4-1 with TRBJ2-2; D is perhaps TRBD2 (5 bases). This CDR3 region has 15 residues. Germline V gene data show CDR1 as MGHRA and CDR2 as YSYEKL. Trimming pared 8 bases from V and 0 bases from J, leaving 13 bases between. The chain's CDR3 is CASRTRRPNTGELFF. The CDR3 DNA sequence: TGCGCCAGCCGGACTCGGAGGCCGAACACCGGGGAGCTGTTTTTT.

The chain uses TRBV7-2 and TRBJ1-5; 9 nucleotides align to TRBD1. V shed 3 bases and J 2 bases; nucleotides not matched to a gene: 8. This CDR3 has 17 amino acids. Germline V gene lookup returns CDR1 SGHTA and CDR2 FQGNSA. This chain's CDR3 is CASSLRGQGLGNQPQHF. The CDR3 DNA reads TGTGCCAGCAGCTTGAGAGGACAGGGGCTGGGCAATCAGCCCCAGCATTTT.

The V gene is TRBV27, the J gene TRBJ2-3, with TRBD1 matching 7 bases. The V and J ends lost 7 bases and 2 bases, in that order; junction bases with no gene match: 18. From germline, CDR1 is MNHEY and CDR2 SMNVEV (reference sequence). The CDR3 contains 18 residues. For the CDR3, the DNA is TGTGCCAGCACCAAGGACAGGTGGGGATCCTCCTCCACAGATACGCAGTATTTT. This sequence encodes CASTKDRWGSSSTDTQYF.

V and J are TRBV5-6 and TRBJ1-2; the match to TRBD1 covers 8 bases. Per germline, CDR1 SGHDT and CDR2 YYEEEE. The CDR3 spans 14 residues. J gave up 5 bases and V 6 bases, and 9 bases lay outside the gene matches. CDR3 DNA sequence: TGTGCCAGCACCTTTTTGGACAGGGAATATGGCTACACCTTC. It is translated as CASTFLDREYGYTF.

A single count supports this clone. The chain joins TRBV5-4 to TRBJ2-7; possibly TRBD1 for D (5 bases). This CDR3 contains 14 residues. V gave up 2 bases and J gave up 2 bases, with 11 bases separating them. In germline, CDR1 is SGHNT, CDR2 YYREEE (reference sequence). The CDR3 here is CASSFSIGAYEQYF. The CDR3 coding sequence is TGTGCCAGCAGCTTCTCAATAGGGGCCTACGAGCAGTACTTC.

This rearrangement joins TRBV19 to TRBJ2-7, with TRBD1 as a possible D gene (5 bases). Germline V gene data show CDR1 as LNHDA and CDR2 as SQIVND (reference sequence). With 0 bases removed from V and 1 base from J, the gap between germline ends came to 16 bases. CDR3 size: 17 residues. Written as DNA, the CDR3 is TGTGCCAGTAGTATAGATAATCGCGGCAGGGCTTCCTACGAGCAGTACTTC. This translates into CASSIDNRGRASYEQYF.

This chain's CDR3 is CASSKATDRRGCQPQHF. CDR3 coding DNA: TGTGCCAGCAGCAAAGCCACGGACAGGAGAGGATGTCAGCCCCAGCATTTT. The rearrangement joins TRBV21-1 to TRBJ1-5; the D call in the table, TRBD1, was not verified against the DNA. TRBV21-1 is a documented pseudogene. CDR3 length: 17 residues.

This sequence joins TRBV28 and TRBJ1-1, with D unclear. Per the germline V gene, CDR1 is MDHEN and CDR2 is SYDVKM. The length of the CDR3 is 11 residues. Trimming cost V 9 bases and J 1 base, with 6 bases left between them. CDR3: CASDTNTEAFF. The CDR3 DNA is TGTGCCAGTGACACGAACACTGAAGCTTTCTTT.

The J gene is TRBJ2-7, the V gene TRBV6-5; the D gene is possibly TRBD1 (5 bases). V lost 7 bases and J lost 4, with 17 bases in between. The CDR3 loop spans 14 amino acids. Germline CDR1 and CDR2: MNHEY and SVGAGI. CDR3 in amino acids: CASMVGVFTYEQYF. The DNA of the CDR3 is TGTGCCAGCATGGTAGGGGTATTTACGTACGAGCAGTACTTC.

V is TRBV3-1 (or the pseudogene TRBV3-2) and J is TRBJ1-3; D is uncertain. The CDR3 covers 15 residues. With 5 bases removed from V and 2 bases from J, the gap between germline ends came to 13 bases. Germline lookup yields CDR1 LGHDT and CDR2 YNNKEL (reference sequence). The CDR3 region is CASSFNGEPGNTIYF. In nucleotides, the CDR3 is TGTGCCAGCAGCTTCAATGGAGAACCTGGAAACACCATATATTTT.

CDR3 sequence (DNA): TGTGCCAGCAGGGGGACAGGGTTCGAGCAGTACTTC. Amino acid sequence: CASRGTGFEQYF. The rearrangement uses TRBV9 and TRBJ2-7, with 9 bases lining up with TRBD1. Looked up from germline, CDR1 is SGDLS and CDR2 is YYNGEE. The J segment lost 6 bases and the V segment lost 5 bases, leaving 3 bases of the junction unmatched. The CDR3 loop spans 12 amino acids.

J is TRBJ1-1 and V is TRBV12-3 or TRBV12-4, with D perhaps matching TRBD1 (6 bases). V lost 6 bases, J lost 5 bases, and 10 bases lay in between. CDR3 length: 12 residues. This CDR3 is CASRLGTTEAFF. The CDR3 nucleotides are TGTGCCAGCAGACTCGGGACAACTGAAGCTTTCTTT.

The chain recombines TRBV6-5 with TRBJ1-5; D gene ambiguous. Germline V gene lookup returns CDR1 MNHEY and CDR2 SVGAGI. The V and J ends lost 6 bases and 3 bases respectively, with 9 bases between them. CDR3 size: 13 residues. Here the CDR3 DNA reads TGTGCCAGCAGACGTACTTACAATCAGCCCCAGCATTTT. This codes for CASRRTYNQPQHF.

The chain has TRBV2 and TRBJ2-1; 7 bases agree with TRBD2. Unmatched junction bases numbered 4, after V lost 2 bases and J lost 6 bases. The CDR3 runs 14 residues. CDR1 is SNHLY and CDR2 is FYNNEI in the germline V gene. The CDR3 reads CASSEIRGGNEQFF. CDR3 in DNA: TGTGCCAGCAGTGAAATACGCGGGGGCAATGAGCAGTTCTTC.

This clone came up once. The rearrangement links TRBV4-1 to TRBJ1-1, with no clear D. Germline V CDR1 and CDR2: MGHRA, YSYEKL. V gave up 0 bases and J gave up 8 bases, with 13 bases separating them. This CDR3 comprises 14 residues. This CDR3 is CASSQEGRGTEAFF. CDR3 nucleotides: TGCGCCAGCAGCCAAGAAGGACGGGGTACCGAAGCTTTCTTT.

CDR3 sequence (DNA): TGTGCCAGCAGCTCGGCCAGCGGGGGGAGCACAGATACGCAGTATTTT. It specifies CASSSASGGSTDTQYF. The gene calls are TRBV7-9 and TRBJ2-3; 9 bases match TRBD2. This CDR3 spans 16 amino acids. Germline V gene lookup returns CDR1 SEHNR and CDR2 FQNEAQ (reference sequence). Trimming took 4 bases from V and 0 from J; bases not matched to a gene: 5.

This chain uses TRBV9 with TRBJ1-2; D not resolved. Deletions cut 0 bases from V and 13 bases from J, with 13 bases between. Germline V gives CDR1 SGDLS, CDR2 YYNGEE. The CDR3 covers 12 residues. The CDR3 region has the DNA TGTGCCAGCAGCGTAGGGTTCGAGGGTGGCACCTTC. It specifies CASSVGFEGGTF.

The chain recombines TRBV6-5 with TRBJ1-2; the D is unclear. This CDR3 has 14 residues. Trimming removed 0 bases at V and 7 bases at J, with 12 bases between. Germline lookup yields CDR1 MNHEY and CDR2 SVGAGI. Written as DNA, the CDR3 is TGTGCCAGCAGTTACTCGAGGGTCATCAGTGGCTACACCTTC. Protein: CASSYSRVISGYTF.

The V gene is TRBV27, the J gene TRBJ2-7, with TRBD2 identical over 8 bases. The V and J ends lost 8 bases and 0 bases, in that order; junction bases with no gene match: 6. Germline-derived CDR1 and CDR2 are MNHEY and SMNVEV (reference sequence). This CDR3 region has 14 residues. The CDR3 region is CASSVSGTSYEQYF. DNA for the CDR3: TGTGCCAGCTCCGTTAGCGGGACCTCCTACGAGCAGTACTTC.

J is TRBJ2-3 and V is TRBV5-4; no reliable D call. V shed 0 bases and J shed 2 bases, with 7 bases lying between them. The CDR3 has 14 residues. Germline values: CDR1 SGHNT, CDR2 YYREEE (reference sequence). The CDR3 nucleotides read TGTGCCAGCAGCTTGGTTGCTAACACAGATACGCAGTATTTT. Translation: CASSLVANTDTQYF.

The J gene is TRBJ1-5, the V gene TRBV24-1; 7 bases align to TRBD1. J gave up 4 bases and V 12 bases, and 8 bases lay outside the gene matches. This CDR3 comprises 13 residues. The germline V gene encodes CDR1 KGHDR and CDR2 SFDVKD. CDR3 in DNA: TGTGCCGCGCAGGGGGTGGGGAATCAGCCCCAGCATTTT. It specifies CAAQGVGNQPQHF.

This CDR3 is CASSLSAGARTDTQYF. In nucleotides, the CDR3 is TGCGCCAGCAGCTTGTCGGCGGGGGCCCGCACAGATACGCAGTATTTT. The gene calls are TRBV5-1 and TRBJ2-3; tentative D call: TRBD2 (7 bases). In germline, CDR1 is SGHRS, CDR2 YFSETQ. CDR3 length: 16 residues. Trimming pared 1 base from V and 1 base from J, leaving 13 bases between.

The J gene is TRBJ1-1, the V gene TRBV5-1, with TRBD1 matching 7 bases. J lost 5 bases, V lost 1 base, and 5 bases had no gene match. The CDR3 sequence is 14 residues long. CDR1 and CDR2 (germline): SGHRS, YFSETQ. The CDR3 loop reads CASSLSQGVTEAFF. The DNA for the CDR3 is TGCGCCAGCAGCTTGAGTCAGGGGGTGACTGAAGCTTTCTTT.

CDR3: CASSRPSAGMNTQYF. Here the CDR3 DNA reads TGTGCCAGCAGTCGTCCTAGCGCGGGCATGAATACGCAGTATTTT. The chain employs TRBV9 and TRBJ2-3, with D maybe TRBD2 (6 bases). The CDR3 is made up of 15 amino acids. Germline loops: CDR1 SGDLS, CDR2 YYNGEE. The V end lost 5 bases, the J end lost 7 bases, and 20 bases lay between the germline ends.